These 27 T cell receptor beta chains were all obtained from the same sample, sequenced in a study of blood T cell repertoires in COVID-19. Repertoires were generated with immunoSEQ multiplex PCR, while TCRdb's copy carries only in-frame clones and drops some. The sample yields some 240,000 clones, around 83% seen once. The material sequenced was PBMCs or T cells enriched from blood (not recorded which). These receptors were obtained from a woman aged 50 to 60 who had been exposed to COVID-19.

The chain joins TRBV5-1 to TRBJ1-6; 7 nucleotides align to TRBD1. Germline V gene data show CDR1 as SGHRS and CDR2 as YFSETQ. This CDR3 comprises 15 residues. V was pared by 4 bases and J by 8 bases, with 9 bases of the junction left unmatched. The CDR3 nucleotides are TGCGCCAGCAGCCCGTCAGGGGGTGGACATTCACCCCTCCACTTT. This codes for CASSPSGGGHSPLHF.

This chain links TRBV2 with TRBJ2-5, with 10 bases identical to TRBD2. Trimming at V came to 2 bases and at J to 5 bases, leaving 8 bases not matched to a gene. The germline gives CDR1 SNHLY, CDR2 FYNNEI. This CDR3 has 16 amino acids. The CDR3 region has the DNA TGTGCCAGCAGTGAACCCAGCGGGGGGGTAGGGGAGACCCAGTACTTC. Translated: CASSEPSGGVGETQYF.

The CDR3 reads CASSVMWDRSLNAEAFF. The CDR3 nucleotides are TGTGCCAGCAGTGTCATGTGGGACAGGTCCTTAAACGCTGAAGCTTTCTTT. The gene calls are TRBV6-1 and TRBJ1-1; 8 nucleotides align to TRBD1. Germline trimming cut 4 bases from V and 6 bases from J; bases unmatched to any gene: 16. The CDR3 loop spans 17 amino acids. Germline V lookup: CDR1 MNHNS, CDR2 SASEGT.

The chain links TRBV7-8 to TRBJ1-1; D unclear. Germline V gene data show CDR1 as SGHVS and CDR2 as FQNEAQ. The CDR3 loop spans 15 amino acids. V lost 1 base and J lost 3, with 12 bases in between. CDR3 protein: CASSLGPPGDTEAFF. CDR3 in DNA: TGTGCCAGCAGCTTAGGGCCCCCCGGGGACACTGAAGCTTTCTTT.

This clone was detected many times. The CDR3 sequence is CSASTGDGSPLHF. CDR3 sequence (DNA): TGCAGTGCTAGTACAGGTGACGGGTCACCCCTCCACTTT. This chain links TRBV20-1 with TRBJ1-6, with D possibly matching TRBD1 (5 bases). Trimming left V 3 bases short and J 10 bases short, with 13 bases between. This CDR3 is 13 amino acids long. CDR1 and CDR2 from the germline V gene are DFQATT and SNEGSKA (reference sequence).

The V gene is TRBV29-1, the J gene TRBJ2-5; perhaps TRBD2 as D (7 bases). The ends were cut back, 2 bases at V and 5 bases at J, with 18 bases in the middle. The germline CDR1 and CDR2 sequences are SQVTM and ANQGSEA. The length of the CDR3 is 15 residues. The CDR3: CSVEFFGGAGETQYF. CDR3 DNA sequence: TGCAGCGTTGAATTTTTTGGGGGGGCTGGGGAGACCCAGTACTTC.

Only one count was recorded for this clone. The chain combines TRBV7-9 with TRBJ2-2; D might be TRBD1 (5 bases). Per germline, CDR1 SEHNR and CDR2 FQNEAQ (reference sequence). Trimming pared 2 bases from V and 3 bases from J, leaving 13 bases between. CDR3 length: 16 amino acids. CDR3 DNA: TGTGCCAGCAGCTTACCTGGCAGGGTGGACACCGGGGAGCTGTTTTTT. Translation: CASSLPGRVDTGELFF.

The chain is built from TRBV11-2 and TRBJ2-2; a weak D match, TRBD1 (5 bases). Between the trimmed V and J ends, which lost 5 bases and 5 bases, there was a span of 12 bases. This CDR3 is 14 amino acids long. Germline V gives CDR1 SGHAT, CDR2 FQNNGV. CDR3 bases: TGTGCCAGCAGCCTCCTAAGGGGTACCGGGGAGCTGTTTTTT. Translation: CASSLLRGTGELFF.

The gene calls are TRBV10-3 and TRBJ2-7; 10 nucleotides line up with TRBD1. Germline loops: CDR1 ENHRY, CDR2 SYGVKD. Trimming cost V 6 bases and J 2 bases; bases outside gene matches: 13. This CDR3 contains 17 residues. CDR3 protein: CAISSGQGTPGTYEQYF. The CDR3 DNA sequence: TGTGCCATCAGCTCGGGACAGGGGACTCCTGGCACCTACGAGCAGTACTTC.

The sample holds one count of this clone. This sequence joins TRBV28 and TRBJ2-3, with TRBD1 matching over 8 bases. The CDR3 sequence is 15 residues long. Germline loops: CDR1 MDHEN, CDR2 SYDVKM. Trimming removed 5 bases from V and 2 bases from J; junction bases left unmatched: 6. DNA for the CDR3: TGTGCCAGCAGTCCGAGACAGGGGCACACAGATACGCAGTATTTT. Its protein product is CASSPRQGHTDTQYF.

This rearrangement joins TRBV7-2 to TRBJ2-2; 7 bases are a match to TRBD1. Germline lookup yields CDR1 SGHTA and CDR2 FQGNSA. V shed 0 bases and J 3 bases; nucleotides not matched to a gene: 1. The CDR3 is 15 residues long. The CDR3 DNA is TGTGCCAGCAGCTTAGCCGGGACAGACACCGGGGAGCTGTTTTTT. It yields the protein CASSLAGTDTGELFF.

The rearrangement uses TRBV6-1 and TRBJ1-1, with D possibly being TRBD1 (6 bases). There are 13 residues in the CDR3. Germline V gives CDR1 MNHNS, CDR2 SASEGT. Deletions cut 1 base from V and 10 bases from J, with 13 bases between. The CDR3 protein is CASSEERRGGAFF. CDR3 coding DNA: TGTGCCAGCAGTGAAGAGAGGAGGGGGGGAGCTTTCTTT.

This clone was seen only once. The DNA of the CDR3 is TGTGCCAGCAGCGCTGGGACAGGTAGCTCCTATAATTCACCCCTCCACTTT. Amino acids: CASSAGTGSSYNSPLHF. The chain links TRBV9 to TRBJ1-6, with 8 bases fitting TRBD1. The V gene's germline CDR1 is SGDLS and CDR2 YYNGEE. There are 17 residues in the CDR3. V trimming: 3 bases; J trimming: 0 bases; junction bases outside the gene matches: 5. Full variable domain (rest looked up from reference TRBV9 and TRBJ1-6): DSGVTQTPKHLITATGQRVTLRCSPRSGDLSVYWYQQSLDQGLQFLIQYYNGEERAKGNILERFSAQQFPDLHSELNLSSLELGDSALYFCASSAGTGSSYNSPLHFGNGTRLTVT.

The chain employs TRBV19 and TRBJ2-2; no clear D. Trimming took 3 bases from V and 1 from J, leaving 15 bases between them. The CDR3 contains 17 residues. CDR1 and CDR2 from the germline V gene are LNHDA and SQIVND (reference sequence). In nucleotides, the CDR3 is TGTGCCAGTAGTATCCCCGTGGGCAGGTGGAACACCGGGGAGCTGTTTTTT. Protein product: CASSIPVGRWNTGELFF.

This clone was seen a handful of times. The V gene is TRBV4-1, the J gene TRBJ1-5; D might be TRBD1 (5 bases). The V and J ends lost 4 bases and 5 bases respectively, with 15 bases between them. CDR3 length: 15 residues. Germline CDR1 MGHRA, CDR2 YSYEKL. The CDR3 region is CASSPPGRDYQPQHF. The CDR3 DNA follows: TGCGCCAGCAGCCCACCGGGCAGGGACTATCAGCCCCAGCATTTT.

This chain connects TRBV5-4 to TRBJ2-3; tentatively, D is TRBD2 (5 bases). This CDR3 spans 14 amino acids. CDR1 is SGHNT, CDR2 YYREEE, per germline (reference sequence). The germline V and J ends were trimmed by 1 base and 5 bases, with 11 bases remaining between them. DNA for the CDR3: TGTGCCAGCAGCTTGAAACGGGGAGAAGATACGCAGTATTTT. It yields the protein CASSLKRGEDTQYF.

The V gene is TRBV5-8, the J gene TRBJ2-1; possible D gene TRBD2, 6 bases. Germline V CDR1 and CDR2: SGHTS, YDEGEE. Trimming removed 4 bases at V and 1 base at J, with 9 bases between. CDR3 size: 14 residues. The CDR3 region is CASSAGLSYNEQFF. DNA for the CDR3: TGTGCCAGCAGCGCGGGACTGTCCTACAATGAGCAGTTCTTC.

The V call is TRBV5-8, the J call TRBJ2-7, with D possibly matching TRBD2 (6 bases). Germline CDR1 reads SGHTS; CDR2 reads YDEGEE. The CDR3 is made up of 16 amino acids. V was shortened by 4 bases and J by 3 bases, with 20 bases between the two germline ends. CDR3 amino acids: CASSPGRGNSNYEQYF. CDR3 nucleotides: TGTGCCAGCAGCCCAGGGCGGGGAAACAGCAACTACGAGCAGTACTTC.

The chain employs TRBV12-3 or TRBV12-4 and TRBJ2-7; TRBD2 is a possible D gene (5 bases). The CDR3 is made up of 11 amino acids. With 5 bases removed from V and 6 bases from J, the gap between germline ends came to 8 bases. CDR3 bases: TGTGCCAGCAGTCTCCGGGGCGAGCAGTACTTC. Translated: CASSLRGEQYF.

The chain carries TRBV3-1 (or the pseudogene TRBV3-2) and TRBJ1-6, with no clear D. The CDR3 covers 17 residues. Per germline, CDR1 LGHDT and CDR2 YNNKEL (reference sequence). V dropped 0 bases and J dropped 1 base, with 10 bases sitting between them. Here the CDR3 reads CASSQDPAGSYNSPLHF. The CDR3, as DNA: TGTGCCAGCAGCCAAGATCCGGCGGGATCCTATAATTCACCCCTCCACTTT.

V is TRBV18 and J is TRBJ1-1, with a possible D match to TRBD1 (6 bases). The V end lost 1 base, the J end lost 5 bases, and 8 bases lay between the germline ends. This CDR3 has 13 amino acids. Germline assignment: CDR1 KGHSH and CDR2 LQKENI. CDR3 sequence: CASSPLQGTEAFF. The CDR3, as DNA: TGTGCCAGCTCACCACTACAGGGAACTGAAGCTTTCTTT.

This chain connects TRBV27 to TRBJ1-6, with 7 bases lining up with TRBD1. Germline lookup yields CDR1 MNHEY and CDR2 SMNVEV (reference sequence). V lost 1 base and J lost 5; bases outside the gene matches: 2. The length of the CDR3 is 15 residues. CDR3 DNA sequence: TGTGCCAGCAGTTTATTTGGGACAGATAATTCACCCCTCCACTTT. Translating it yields CASSLFGTDNSPLHF.

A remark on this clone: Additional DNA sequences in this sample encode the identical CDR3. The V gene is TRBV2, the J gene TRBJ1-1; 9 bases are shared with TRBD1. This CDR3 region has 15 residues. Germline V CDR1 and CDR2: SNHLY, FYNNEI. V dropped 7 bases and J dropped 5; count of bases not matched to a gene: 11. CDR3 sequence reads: CASKTRQGVGTEAFF. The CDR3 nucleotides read TGTGCCAGCAAGACCCGACAGGGGGTAGGGACTGAAGCTTTCTTT.

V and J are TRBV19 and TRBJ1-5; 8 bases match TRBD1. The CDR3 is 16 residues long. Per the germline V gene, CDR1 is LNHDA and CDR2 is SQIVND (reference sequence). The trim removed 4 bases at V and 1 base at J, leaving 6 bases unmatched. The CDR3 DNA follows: TGTGCCAGTAGTACAATCGACAGGGGAAGCAATCAGCCCCAGCATTTT. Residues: CASSTIDRGSNQPQHF.

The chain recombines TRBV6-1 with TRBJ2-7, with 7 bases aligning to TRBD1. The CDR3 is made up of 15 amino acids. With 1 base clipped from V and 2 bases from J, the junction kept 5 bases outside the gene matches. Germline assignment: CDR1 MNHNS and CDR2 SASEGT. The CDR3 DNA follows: TGTGCCAGCAGTGAAGTGGGGGACAGACCCTACGAGCAGTACTTC. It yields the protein CASSEVGDRPYEQYF.

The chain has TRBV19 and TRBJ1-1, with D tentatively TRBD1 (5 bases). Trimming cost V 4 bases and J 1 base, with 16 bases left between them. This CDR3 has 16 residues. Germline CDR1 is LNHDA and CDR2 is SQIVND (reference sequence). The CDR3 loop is CASSTGRVLQNTEAFF. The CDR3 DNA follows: TGTGCCAGTAGTACCGGCAGGGTGCTCCAGAACACTGAAGCTTTCTTT. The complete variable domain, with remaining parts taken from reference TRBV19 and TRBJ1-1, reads DGGITQSPKYLFRKEGQNVTLSCEQNLNHDAMYWYRQDPGQGLRLIYYSQIVNDFQKGDIAEGYSVSREKKESFPLTVTSAQKNPTAFYLCASSTGRVLQNTEAFFGQGTRLTVV.

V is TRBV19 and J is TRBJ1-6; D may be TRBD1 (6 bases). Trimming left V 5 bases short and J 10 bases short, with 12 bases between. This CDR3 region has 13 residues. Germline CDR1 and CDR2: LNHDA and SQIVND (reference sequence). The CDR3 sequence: CASSGDTHSPLHF. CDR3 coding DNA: TGTGCCAGTAGTGGGGACACCCACTCACCCCTCCACTTT.